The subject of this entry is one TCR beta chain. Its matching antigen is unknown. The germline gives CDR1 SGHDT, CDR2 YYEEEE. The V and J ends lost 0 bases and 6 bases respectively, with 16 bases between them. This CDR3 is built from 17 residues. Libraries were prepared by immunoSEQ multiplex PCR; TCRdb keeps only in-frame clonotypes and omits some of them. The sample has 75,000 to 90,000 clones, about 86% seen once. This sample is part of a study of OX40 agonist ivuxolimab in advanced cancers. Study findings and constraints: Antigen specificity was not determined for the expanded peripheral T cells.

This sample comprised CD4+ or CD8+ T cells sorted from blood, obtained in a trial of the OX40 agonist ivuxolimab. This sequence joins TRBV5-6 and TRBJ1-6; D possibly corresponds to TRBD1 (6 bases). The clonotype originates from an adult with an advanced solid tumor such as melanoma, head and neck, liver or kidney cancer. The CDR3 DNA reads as TGTGCCAGCAGCTTGGCTAGTGGCAGGGGAGGTAATTCACCCCTCCACTTT. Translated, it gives CASSLASGRGGNSPLHF.